The 29 T cell receptor beta chains below were found in one sample sequenced in a study of CD4 T cells in relation to SARS-CoV-2 and coronaviruses. Antigen specificity for these receptors is unknown. Assay: immunoSEQ multiplex PCR; the TCRdb copy retains only in-frame clones and omits some. The data contain 35,000 to 45,000 clones, over 75% of them singletons. The source material was memory CD4+ T cells from PBMCs, cultured in vitro. The receptors shown here come from an adult with COVID-19.

The rearrangement links TRBV2 to TRBJ2-7; D is perhaps TRBD1 (5 bases). The germline CDR1 and CDR2 sequences are SNHLY and FYNNEI. This CDR3 is 13 amino acids long. V lost 5 bases and J 3 bases, leaving 11 bases between the germline ends. The CDR3 DNA follows: TGTGCCAGCAGTAACCTCCAGGGCTACGAGCAGTACTTC. Protein product: CASSNLQGYEQYF.

The chain has TRBV6-2 or TRBV6-3 and TRBJ1-5; 9 nucleotides agree with TRBD1. The V segment lost 2 bases and the J segment 7 bases; nucleotides outside the gene matches: 6. The length of the CDR3 is 15 residues. Germline CDR1 MNHEY, CDR2 SVGEGT. CDR3 region: CASSYGTGKFQPQHF. CDR3 sequence (DNA): TGTGCCAGCAGTTACGGGACAGGGAAATTCCAGCCCCAGCATTTT.

The CDR3, as DNA: TGTGCCACCAGCCCCACAACTGGGGAGGAGACCCAGTACTTC. As protein: CATSPTTGEETQYF. The rearrangement joins TRBV24-1 to TRBJ2-5; D is perhaps TRBD2 (5 bases). Germline V gives CDR1 KGHDR, CDR2 SFDVKD. This CDR3 has 14 amino acids. Trimming pared 7 bases from V and 5 bases from J, leaving 16 bases between.

V and J are TRBV7-9 and TRBJ1-2, with 11 positions matching TRBD1. CDR3 length: 14 amino acids. V shed 4 bases, J shed 5 bases, and the junction held 3 bases outside the gene matches. Germline V gene lookup returns CDR1 SEHNR and CDR2 FQNEAQ (reference sequence). The CDR3 nucleotides read TGTGCCAGCAGCTACGGGGACAGGGGGTATGGCTACACCTTC. Its translation: CASSYGDRGYGYTF.

This clone was seen a few times. The chain uses TRBV4-2 and TRBJ1-2; possibly TRBD1 for D (6 bases). The CDR3 is made up of 13 amino acids. The germline gives CDR1 LGHNA, CDR2 YNFKEQ. V was trimmed by 5 bases and J by 2 bases, leaving 9 bases between them. CDR3 region: CASSFQGNYGYTF. The CDR3 bases are TGTGCCAGCAGCTTTCAGGGGAACTATGGCTACACCTTC.

The rearrangement uses TRBV20-1 and TRBJ1-1; 9 nucleotides line up with TRBD1. In germline, CDR1 is DFQATT, CDR2 SNEGSKA (reference sequence). This CDR3 has 14 amino acids. V lost 3 bases, J lost 7 bases, and 9 bases stayed unmatched. DNA for the CDR3: TGCAGTGCTAGTGACCCGACAGGGGGGGGTGAAGCTTTCTTT. Its protein product is CSASDPTGGGEAFF.

The chain employs TRBV7-9 and TRBJ2-5, with D maybe TRBD2 (5 bases). In germline, CDR1 is SEHNR, CDR2 FQNEAQ (reference sequence). CDR3 length equals 17 residues. The V end was cut by 3 bases, the J end by 2 bases, with 19 bases between. CDR3 residues: CASSFFGRLVFQETQYF. The CDR3 DNA follows: TGTGCCAGCAGCTTTTTTGGGAGATTGGTTTTTCAAGAGACCCAGTACTTC.

This sequence joins TRBV2 and TRBJ2-5; 7 bases match TRBD2. V trimming: 1 base; J trimming: 5 bases; junction bases outside the gene matches: 13. CDR3 length equals 17 residues. Germline assignment: CDR1 SNHLY and CDR2 FYNNEI. DNA for the CDR3: TGTGCCAGCAGTGAAGGGGGCTTTGGGGGAGGGTTGGAGACCCAGTACTTC. Protein product: CASSEGGFGGGLETQYF.

CDR3 nucleotide sequence: TGTGCCATCAGTGAGCGTAGCGGCCCCCAAGAGACCCAGTACTTC. Amino acids: CAISERSGPQETQYF. The chain joins TRBV10-3 to TRBJ2-5; a weak D match, TRBD2 (6 bases). This CDR3 is built from 15 residues. The germline gives CDR1 ENHRY, CDR2 SYGVKD. The V and J ends lost 2 bases and 1 base respectively, with 11 bases between them.

The rearrangement joins TRBV5-1 to TRBJ2-3; TRBD2 matches 10 bases. Germline V gene data show CDR1 as SGHRS and CDR2 as YFSETQ. This CDR3 has 16 residues. Germline trimming cut 2 bases from V and 0 bases from J; bases unmatched to any gene: 3. This chain's CDR3 is CASSFLTSGSTDTQYF. The CDR3 coding sequence is TGCGCCAGCAGCTTCCTGACTAGCGGGAGCACAGATACGCAGTATTTT. Supplemented by reference TRBV5-1 and TRBJ2-3, the full variable domain reads KAGVTQTPRYLIKTRGQQVTLSCSPISGHRSVSWYQQTPGQGLQFLFEYFSETQRNKGNFPGRFSGRQFSNSRSEMNVSTLELGDSALYLCASSFLTSGSTDTQYFGPGTRLTVL.

The rearrangement joins TRBV6-2 or TRBV6-3 to TRBJ1-1; 8 bases are a match to TRBD1. This CDR3 contains 15 residues. Germline V gene lookup returns CDR1 MNHEY and CDR2 SVGEGT. Losses at the gene ends were 5 bases for V and 7 bases for J; bases not matched to a gene: 12. CDR3 loop: CASSEGGAGGFEAFF. CDR3 in DNA: TGTGCCAGCAGTGAGGGAGGGGCAGGGGGCTTTGAAGCTTTCTTT.

To note about this clone: This may arise from a read error, as a much more abundant clone is one base away. This sequence joins TRBV30 and TRBJ1-5; a possible D gene is TRBD1 (5 bases). Germline CDR1 is GTSNPN and CDR2 is SVGIG (reference sequence). The CDR3 totals 13 residues. V was cut by 2 bases and J by 2 bases, with 7 bases left in between. DNA for the CDR3: TGTGCCTGGAGTATAGGGGGCAATCAGCCCCAGCATTTT. Translation: CAWSIGGNQPQHF.

The chain carries TRBV2 and TRBJ2-7; maybe TRBD2 (6 bases). The germline V gene has CDR1 SNHLY and CDR2 FYNNEI. The CDR3 covers 17 residues. The V gene lost 3 bases and the J gene lost 1 base, with 19 bases spanning the gap. The CDR3 spells CASSDGGHNLLSYEQYF. CDR3 DNA: TGTGCCAGCAGTGACGGAGGGCATAATTTGTTATCCTACGAGCAGTACTTC.

This chain joins TRBV28 and TRBJ2-7, with D perhaps assigned TRBD1 or TRBD2 (6 bases each). Deletions cut 6 bases from V and 2 bases from J, with 11 bases between. Germline loops: CDR1 MDHEN, CDR2 SYDVKM. The CDR3 length is 13 residues. The CDR3: CASRTGGTYEQYF. CDR3 DNA sequence: TGTGCCAGCAGGACAGGCGGGACCTACGAGCAGTACTTC.

The rearrangement links TRBV5-4 to TRBJ2-7, with D unclear. The CDR3 runs to 13 residues. CDR1 is SGHNT, CDR2 YYREEE, per germline (reference sequence). The germline V and J ends were trimmed by 2 bases and 6 bases, with 12 bases remaining between them. CDR3: CASSFSLGSEQYF. The CDR3 DNA sequence: TGTGCCAGCAGCTTTTCTTTAGGTTCCGAGCAGTACTTC.

The J gene is TRBJ2-7, the V gene TRBV28; either TRBD1 or TRBD2 may supply D (5 bases each). Germline-derived CDR1 and CDR2 are MDHEN and SYDVKM. The CDR3 covers 15 residues. With 5 bases removed from V and 6 bases from J, the gap between germline ends came to 20 bases. The CDR3 sequence: CASSEPGPRLGEQYF. The CDR3 DNA sequence: TGTGCCAGCAGTGAACCGGGACCCCGTCTAGGCGAGCAGTACTTC. Combining the CDR3 with reference TRBV28 and TRBJ2-7 gives the whole variable domain DVKVTQSSRYLVKRTGEKVFLECVQDMDHENMFWYRQDPGLGLRLIYFSYDVKMKEKGDIPEGYSVSREKKERFSLILESASTNQTSMYLCASSEPGPRLGEQYFGPGTRLTVT.

V is TRBV9 and J is TRBJ2-5; the D gene could be TRBD1 or TRBD2 (5 bases each). The germline gives CDR1 SGDLS, CDR2 YYNGEE. Between the trimmed V and J ends, which lost 2 bases and 5 bases, there was a span of 13 bases. The CDR3 has 14 amino acids. The CDR3 here is CASSVGTEGETQYF. The CDR3 DNA reads as TGTGCCAGCAGCGTTGGGACCGAGGGGGAGACCCAGTACTTC.

The chain employs TRBV6-1 and TRBJ1-2, with 9 bases that match TRBD1. V shed 3 bases and J 6 bases; nucleotides not matched to a gene: 11. The length of the CDR3 is 16 residues. Germline V lookup: CDR1 MNHNS, CDR2 SASEGT. The CDR3 spells CASSDPGTGNENGYTF. As DNA, the CDR3 is TGTGCCAGCAGTGACCCTGGGACAGGGAACGAGAATGGCTACACCTTC.

The sample holds a few counts of this clone. V usage is TRBV7-8 and J usage is TRBJ2-1, with a tentative D call TRBD2 (6 bases). This CDR3 is built from 15 residues. Germline CDR1 and CDR2: SGHVS and FQNEAQ. V shed 5 bases and J shed 5 bases, with 16 bases lying between them. CDR3 DNA sequence: TGTGCCAGCAGCGTAGAGGGTAGCGGACACAATGAGCAGTTCTTC. This translates into CASSVEGSGHNEQFF.

The CDR3 protein is CASSKLAELDTEAFF. The DNA of the CDR3 is TGTGCCAGCAGCAAATTGGCGGAGTTGGACACTGAAGCTTTCTTT. The chain has TRBV21-1 and TRBJ1-1. TRBV21-1 is listed as a pseudogene. The CDR3 length is 15 residues.

V usage is TRBV6-5 and J usage is TRBJ2-5, with D perhaps matching TRBD1 or TRBD2 (5 bases each). The germline gives CDR1 MNHEY, CDR2 SVGAGI. This CDR3 is 13 amino acids long. The V end was cut by 4 bases, the J end by 2 bases, with 8 bases between. This CDR3 is CASSWDGQETQYF. CDR3 DNA sequence: TGTGCCAGCAGTTGGGACGGGCAAGAGACCCAGTACTTC.

V usage is TRBV7-9 and J usage is TRBJ2-1; D not certain. The germline gives CDR1 SEHNR, CDR2 FQNEAQ (reference sequence). V lost 5 bases to trimming and J lost 2 bases, with 10 bases between them. This CDR3 comprises 14 residues. The DNA for the CDR3 is TGTGCCAGCAGCACCCTAGTAACCTACAATGAGCAGTTCTTC. Its protein is CASSTLVTYNEQFF.

This chain links TRBV3-1 (or the pseudogene TRBV3-2) with TRBJ1-1, with a possible D match to TRBD1 (5 bases). Looked up from germline, CDR1 is LGHDT and CDR2 is YNNKEL (reference sequence). The V end was cut by 4 bases, the J end by 5 bases, with 17 bases between. The CDR3 has 15 residues. CDR3 residues: CASSPSGRAGTEAFF. Written as DNA, the CDR3 is TGTGCCAGCAGCCCCTCGGGCAGGGCAGGAACTGAAGCTTTCTTT.

This clone was seen a handful of times. This chain links TRBV7-6 with TRBJ2-6; D not resolved. The CDR3 sequence is 17 residues long. Germline V CDR1 and CDR2: SGHVS, FNYEAQ. The V gene lost 2 bases and the J gene lost 1 base, with 12 bases spanning the gap. The CDR3 loop reads CASSLSTAESGANVLTF. The CDR3 DNA follows: TGTGCCAGCAGCTTATCTACGGCGGAATCTGGGGCCAACGTCCTGACTTTC.

CDR3 nucleotides: TGTGCCAGCAGTCCGAATATTAATCTAGGGGGACCCTACAATGAGCAGTTCTTC. Amino acids: CASSPNINLGGPYNEQFF. The rearrangement uses TRBV28 and TRBJ2-1, with D perhaps matching TRBD1 (6 bases). The CDR3 is 18 residues long. V was cut by 5 bases and J by 2 bases, with 22 bases left in between. Germline V CDR1 and CDR2: MDHEN, SYDVKM.

The chain links TRBV27 to TRBJ1-2; 7 positions match TRBD1. Per germline, CDR1 MNHEY and CDR2 SMNVEV (reference sequence). The CDR3 is 13 amino acids. The V gene end was trimmed by 7 bases and the J gene end by 3 bases; junction bases not matched to a gene: 5. CDR3 in DNA: TGTGCCAGCAAAACAGGGGCACACTATGGCTACACCTTC. Amino acids: CASKTGAHYGYTF.

This clone was observed a handful of times. V gene TRBV7-9 combines with J gene TRBJ2-6; 7 bases align to TRBD1. The CDR3 contains 19 residues. The V gene end was trimmed by 6 bases and the J gene end by 2 bases; junction bases not matched to a gene: 16. Germline loops: CDR1 SEHNR, CDR2 FQNEAQ (reference sequence). The DNA for the CDR3 is TGTGCCAGCAGACTTATACCGGGACAGAGGTCTCCTGGGGCCAACGTCCTGACTTTC. Amino acid sequence: CASRLIPGQRSPGANVLTF. Combining the CDR3 with reference TRBV7-9 and TRBJ2-6 gives the whole variable domain DTGVSQNPRHKITKRGQNVTFRCDPISEHNRLYWYRQTLGQGPEFLTYFQNEAQLEKSRLLSDRFSAERPKGSFSTLEIQRTEQGDSAMYLCASRLIPGQRSPGANVLTFGAGSRLTVL.

V gene TRBV13 combines with J gene TRBJ2-1; D not certain. Germline V gene data show CDR1 as PRHDT and CDR2 as FYEKMQ (reference sequence). This CDR3 comprises 13 residues. V was cut by 5 bases and J by 6 bases, with 11 bases left in between. DNA for the CDR3: TGTGCCAGCAGCCCCCGGGCACCCAATGAGCAGTTCTTC. This gives the protein CASSPRAPNEQFF. The full variable domain, with the rest looked up from reference TRBV13 and TRBJ2-1, is AAGVIQSPRHLIKEKRETATLKCYPIPRHDTVYWYQQGPGQDPQFLISFYEKMQSDKGSIPDRFSAQQFSDYHSELNMSSLELGDSALYFCASSPRAPNEQFFGPGTRLTVL.

This clone has just a few counts. The J gene is TRBJ2-6, the V gene TRBV5-1; TRBD1 aligns across 8 bases. The V segment lost 1 base and the J segment 2 bases; nucleotides outside the gene matches: 2. This CDR3 has 16 amino acids. Germline V CDR1 and CDR2: SGHRS, YFSETQ. The CDR3 protein is CASSLRGQAGANVLTF. Here the CDR3 DNA reads TGCGCCAGCAGCTTGAGGGGACAGGCTGGGGCCAACGTCCTGACTTTC.